Sequencing of this T cell receptor beta chain was carried out in a study of tumor and adjacent non-tumor tissue in lung cancer. Study information: Some 3.9 million productive TCRbeta reads were obtained per sample on average.

The library came from three nested PCR rounds adapted from ARM-PCR protocols. TCRdb reanalysed the multiplex PCR reads using MiXCR and keeps one entry per CDR3 protein. The repertoire holds approximately 75,000 distinct CDR3 sequences, with under 80% as singletons. With respect to this clonotype: The antigen is undetermined.

This CDR3 has 16 residues. Germline V gene data show CDR1 as MDHEN and CDR2 as SYDVKM. The V end lost 11 bases, the J end lost 0 bases, and 20 bases lay between the germline ends. No cell sorting was done before RNA was extracted from the tissue. General study findings and limits: TCR diversity was significantly greater in tumor than normal lung tissue. Patients with more diverse tumor TCRs had worse survival.

The sequence came from a woman in her 50s with non-small cell lung cancer. The chain carries TRBV28 and TRBJ1-3; TRBD1 might be the D (5 bases). The sequenced material came from lung tumor tissue. The CDR3 protein is CAVMGQGEPSGNTIYF. DNA for the CDR3: TGTGCCGTCATGGGGCAAGGCGAACCCTCTGGAAACACCATATATTTT. Variable domain in full (rest from reference TRBV28 and TRBJ1-3): DVKVTQSSRYLVKRTGEKVFLECVQDMDHENMFWYRQDPGLGLRLIYFSYDVKMKEKGDIPEGYSVSREKKERFSLILESASTNQTSMYLCAVMGQGEPSGNTIYFGEGSWLTVV.